Presented here are 8 T cell receptor beta chains from one specimen sequenced in a study of T cell repertoires in cytomegalovirus infection. TCRdb re-analysed the reads in MiXCR, keeping a single row per CDR3 protein. The data contain 100,000 to 150,000 distinct CDR3 sequences, roughly 8.2% of them singletons. Sequencing was carried out using PBMCs. The source is a human donor in good health (CMV status not recorded). Some clones in this sample may be carry-over from other donors' samples.

For the CDR3, the DNA is TGTGCCAGCAGCCCGGGACAGGGGGACAATCAGCCCCAGCATTTT. It is translated as CASSPGQGDNQPQHF. The chain has TRBV2 and TRBJ1-5, with 11 bases that match TRBD1. This CDR3 region has 15 residues. J lost 3 bases, V lost 6 bases, and 4 bases had no gene match. Germline CDR1 SNHLY, CDR2 FYNNEI.

DNA for the CDR3: TGTGCCACCAGTGATTCCCCGGGACAGGTTCCCTACGAGCAGTACTTC. Its protein is CATSDSPGQVPYEQYF. The genes are TRBV24-1 and TRBJ2-7; 8 bases are shared with TRBD1. CDR1 is KGHDR and CDR2 is SFDVKD in the germline V gene. CDR3 size: 16 residues. The V and J ends lost 2 bases and 2 bases, in that order; junction bases with no gene match: 7.

Ten or more counts support this clonotype. The chain links TRBV28 to TRBJ1-5; tentative D call: TRBD1 (6 bases). The CDR3 is 14 residues long. Germline V gene lookup returns CDR1 MDHEN and CDR2 SYDVKM. V lost 1 base, J lost 7 bases, and 11 bases lay in between. The CDR3 DNA reads TGTGCCAGCAGTTTATTTGGGGGCGGGCAGCCCCAGCATTTT. Residues: CASSLFGGGQPQHF.

This clonotype occurred many times. This chain links TRBV7-2 with TRBJ1-2; 7 positions match TRBD1. The germline CDR1 and CDR2 sequences are SGHTA and FQGNSA. CDR3 length: 15 amino acids. V dropped 5 bases and J dropped 6; count of bases not matched to a gene: 12. CDR3 in DNA: TGTGCCAGCAGCCCGGCAGGGGGATTCGTGAATGGCTACACCTTC. Protein sequence: CASSPAGGFVNGYTF.

In this sample, this clonotype turned up a few times. The chain links TRBV20-1 to TRBJ1-6, with unresolved D. CDR1 DFQATT and CDR2 SNEGSKA come from the germline V gene (reference sequence). This CDR3 spans 15 amino acids. V lost 6 bases to trimming and J lost 0 bases, with 12 bases between them. This CDR3 is CSAAALSSYNSPLHF. The CDR3 DNA follows: TGCAGTGCGGCGGCACTTAGCTCCTATAATTCACCCCTCCACTTT.

This clonotype was seen ten or more times. V usage is TRBV11-2 and J usage is TRBJ1-5; TRBD1 agrees at 7 bases. With V trimmed by 5 bases and J by 6 bases, 10 bases remained unmatched. Germline V lookup: CDR1 SGHAT, CDR2 FQNNGV. The CDR3 sequence is 15 residues long. CDR3 protein: CASSLGQDSGQPQHF. The CDR3 region has the DNA TGTGCCAGCAGCCTCGGACAGGATTCGGGTCAGCCCCAGCATTTT.

The sample holds many counts of this clonotype. The V gene is TRBV28, the J gene TRBJ2-7; the match to TRBD1 covers 11 bases. Trimming at V came to 1 base and at J to 3 bases, leaving 5 bases not matched to a gene. The length of the CDR3 is 16 residues. Germline V gene data show CDR1 as MDHEN and CDR2 as SYDVKM. CDR3 sequence: CASSLSPGTGGYEQYF. The CDR3 nucleotides read TGTGCCAGCAGTTTATCTCCCGGGACAGGGGGCTACGAGCAGTACTTC.

Ten or more counts support this clonotype. The chain joins TRBV2 to TRBJ1-2; D remains unclear. CDR1 is SNHLY, CDR2 FYNNEI, per germline. V dropped 7 bases and J dropped 0 bases, with 9 bases sitting between them. CDR3 length: 13 residues. The CDR3 spells CASTDRTNYGYTF. In nucleotides, the CDR3 is TGTGCCAGCACCGACCGAACTAACTATGGCTACACCTTC.